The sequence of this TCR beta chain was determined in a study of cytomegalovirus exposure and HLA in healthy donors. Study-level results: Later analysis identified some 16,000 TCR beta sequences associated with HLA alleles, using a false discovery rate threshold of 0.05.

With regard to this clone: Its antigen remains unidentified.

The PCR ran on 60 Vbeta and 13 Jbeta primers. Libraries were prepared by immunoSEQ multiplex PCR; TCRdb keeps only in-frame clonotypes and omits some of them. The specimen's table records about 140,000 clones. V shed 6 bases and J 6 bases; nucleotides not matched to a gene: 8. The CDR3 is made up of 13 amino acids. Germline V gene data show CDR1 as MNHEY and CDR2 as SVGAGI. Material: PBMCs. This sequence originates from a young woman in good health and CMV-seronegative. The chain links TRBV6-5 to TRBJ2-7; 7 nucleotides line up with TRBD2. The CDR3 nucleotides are TGTGCCAGCAGCTGGGACTACCGTGGCGAGCAGTACGTC. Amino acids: CASSWDYRGEQYV.